Listed below are T cell receptor beta chains from one sample, sequenced in a study of T-cell memory formation after mild COVID-19. From the 5' RACE reads, TCRdb called clonotypes with MiXCR, one entry per CDR3 protein. The table lists around 340,000 distinct CDR3 sequences, roughly 13% of them singletons. The specimen was PBMCs or a T cell subset sorted from them (not recorded which). Receptors were obtained from a man younger than 30 who had mild COVID-19 (a few samples of this study predate the infection). Cell type and time point are not known. Each CDR3 is given with its conserved first and last residue. D genes are given only for firm matches. Expanded clones get a size class; other rows say once, few or many, or leave the size out.

CDR3: CASSWKDSYQETQYF
DNA: TGTGCCAGCAGCTGGAAAGACAGTTACCAAGAGACCCAGTACTTC
J: TRBJ2-5
size: many
V: TRBV5-5
D: -

CDR3: CSARIRLAGGLSNTGELFF
DNA: TGCAGTGCCAGGATTAGACTAGCGGGGGGCCTAAGCAACACCGGGGAGCTGTTTTTT
J: TRBJ2-2
size: few
V: TRBV20-1
D: TRBD2

CDR3: CASSQESYSSPLHF
DNA: TGCGCCAGCAGCCAAGAGTCGTATTCTTCACCCCTCCACTTT
J: TRBJ1-6
size: few
V: TRBV4-1
D: -

CDR3: CASSFPTSGGAVGELFF
DNA: TGTGCCAGCAGCTTCCCCACTAGCGGGGGGGCAGTCGGGGAGCTGTTTTTT
J: TRBJ2-2
size: -
V: TRBV7-8
D: TRBD2

CDR3: CASSLWRSQETQYF
DNA: TGCGCCAGCAGCTTGTGGAGGTCCCAAGAGACCCAGTACTTC
J: TRBJ2-5
size: many
V: TRBV5-1
D: -

CDR3: CASSMTFTGELFF
DNA: TGTGCCAGCAGCATGACTTTCACCGGGGAGCTGTTTTTT
J: TRBJ2-2
size: -
V: TRBV5-4
D: -

CDR3: CASSFEGMGTEAFF
DNA: TGTGCCAGCAGCTTCGAGGGAATGGGCACTGAAGCTTTCTTT
J: TRBJ1-1
size: -
V: TRBV7-3
D: -

CDR3: CAISESGGVYGYTF
DNA: TGTGCCATCAGTGAGTCAGGGGGCGTCTATGGCTACACCTTC
J: TRBJ1-2
size: few
V: TRBV10-3
D: TRBD1

CDR3: CASSLTGTGNTIYF
DNA: TGCGCCAGCAGCTTGACAGGGACTGGAAACACCATATATTTT
J: TRBJ1-3
size: few
V: TRBV5-1
D: -

CDR3: CASLARGTYNEQFF
DNA: TGTGCCAGCCTCGCGAGGGGGACCTACAATGAGCAGTTCTTC
J: TRBJ2-1
size: -
V: TRBV7-9
D: -

CDR3: CASSSIRGLGRGYTF
DNA: TGTGCCAGCAGTTCAATCCGGGGGTTGGGCCGCGGCTACACCTTC
J: TRBJ1-2
size: few
V: TRBV12-3/TRBV12-4
D: -

CDR3: CASSQVGVAGETQYF
DNA: TGTGCCAGCAGCCAAGTTGGCGTAGCCGGCGAGACCCAGTACTTC
J: TRBJ2-5
size: many
V: TRBV4-2
D: -

CDR3: CSARDGNTLRAMYF
DNA: TGCAGTGCTAGAGACGGAAACACCCTTCGGGCGATGTACTTC
J: TRBJ2-7
size: many
V: TRBV20-1
D: -

CDR3: CASSIGEAYTF
DNA: TGTGCCAGTAGTATAGGGGAGGCCTACACCTTC
J: TRBJ1-2
size: few
V: TRBV19
D: -

CDR3: CASQTSGLTDTQYF
DNA: TGTGCCAGCCAAACTAGCGGCCTCACAGATACGCAGTATTTT
J: TRBJ2-3
size: few
V: TRBV6-5
D: TRBD2

CDR3: CASSFKGDYEQYF
DNA: TGTGCCAGCAGCTTCAAGGGGGACTACGAGCAGTACTTC
J: TRBJ2-7
size: -
V: TRBV5-4
D: -

CDR3: CSARDRTGSTEAFF
DNA: TGCAGTGCTAGAGACCGGACAGGGAGCACTGAAGCTTTCTTT
J: TRBJ1-1
size: many
V: TRBV20-1
D: TRBD1

CDR3: CASSSQGVDYGYTF
DNA: TGTGCCAGCAGTTCCCAGGGCGTCGACTATGGCTACACCTTC
J: TRBJ1-2
size: few
V: TRBV12-3/TRBV12-4
D: -

CDR3: CASSLEGRQGDYEQYF
DNA: TGTGCCAGCAGCTTAGAAGGTCGACAGGGAGACTACGAGCAGTACTTC
J: TRBJ2-7
size: few
V: TRBV7-8
D: TRBD1

CDR3: CASSLTLSENTEAFF
DNA: TGTGCCAGCAGCTTAACGTTGTCGGAGAACACTGAAGCTTTCTTT
J: TRBJ1-1
size: many
V: TRBV7-3
D: -

CDR3: CASSLGPSGGTGELFF
DNA: TGCGCCAGCAGCTTGGGTCCTAGCGGGGGCACCGGGGAGCTGTTTTTT
J: TRBJ2-2
size: -
V: TRBV5-1
D: TRBD2

CDR3: CASSPRSPGGGTEAFF
DNA: TGTGCCAGTTCCCCAAGATCTCCTGGGGGAGGAACTGAAGCTTTCTTT
J: TRBJ1-1
size: -
V: TRBV12-3/TRBV12-4
D: -

CDR3: CASSSTRAKNIQYF
DNA: TGCGCCAGCTCATCTACTAGGGCCAAAAACATTCAGTACTTC
J: TRBJ2-4
size: few
V: TRBV4-1
D: -

CDR3: CASSSPVGARMNTEAFF
DNA: TGCGCCAGCAGCTCTCCGGTGGGGGCGCGGATGAACACTGAAGCTTTCTTT
J: TRBJ1-1
size: many
V: TRBV5-1
D: -

CDR3: CATSEIAGGGADTQYF
DNA: TGTGCCACCAGTGAAATAGCGGGGGGCGGGGCAGATACGCAGTATTTT
J: TRBJ2-3
size: -
V: TRBV24-1
D: TRBD2

CDR3: CASSPETVGGYGYTF
DNA: TGTGCCAGCTCACCCGAGACAGTGGGAGGATATGGCTACACCTTC
J: TRBJ1-2
size: -
V: TRBV18
D: -

CDR3: CASSRYRESQETQYF
DNA: TGTGCCAGCAGCCGTTACAGGGAAAGCCAAGAGACCCAGTACTTC
J: TRBJ2-5
size: -
V: TRBV7-9
D: -

CDR3: CASSLGAGLSRETQYF
DNA: TGTGCCAGCAGCTTGGGGGCAGGACTTTCGAGGGAGACCCAGTACTTC
J: TRBJ2-5
size: -
V: TRBV5-5
D: -

CDR3: CSAMAGGIDQPQHF
DNA: TGCAGTGCTATGGCAGGGGGTATCGATCAGCCCCAGCATTTT
J: TRBJ1-5
size: few
V: TRBV20-1
D: TRBD1

CDR3: CASIPLAGTERDEQYF
DNA: TGTGCCAGCATCCCACTAGCGGGGACCGAGAGGGACGAGCAGTACTTC
J: TRBJ2-7
size: -
V: TRBV28
D: TRBD2

CDR3: CASSLAQRGSKETQYF
DNA: TGTGCCAGCAGCTTAGCCCAGCGGGGTAGTAAAGAGACCCAGTACTTC
J: TRBJ2-5
size: -
V: TRBV7-6
D: TRBD2

CDR3: CASSLIGTGANVLTF
DNA: TGTGCCAGCAGTTTAATAGGGACAGGGGCCAACGTCCTGACTTTC
J: TRBJ2-6
size: -
V: TRBV12-3/TRBV12-4
D: -

CDR3: CSAYVPGTSTQETQYF
DNA: TGCAGTGCCTACGTCCCCGGGACTAGCACCCAAGAGACCCAGTACTTC
J: TRBJ2-5
size: -
V: TRBV20-1
D: TRBD2

CDR3: CASSLEGANTEAFF
DNA: TGCGCCAGCAGCTTGGAGGGAGCGAACACTGAAGCTTTCTTT
J: TRBJ1-1
size: few
V: TRBV5-1
D: -

CDR3: CASKTGNSPLHF
DNA: TGTGCCAGCAAGACAGGGAATTCACCCCTCCACTTT
J: TRBJ1-6
size: few
V: TRBV25-1
D: TRBD1

CDR3: CASSPENLANEQFF
DNA: TGTGCCAGCAGTCCAGAAAACCTAGCAAATGAGCAGTTCTTC
J: TRBJ2-1
size: many
V: TRBV12-3/TRBV12-4
D: -